This T cell receptor beta chain was recovered during a study of blood T cell repertoires in COVID-19. Libraries were prepared by immunoSEQ multiplex PCR; TCRdb keeps only in-frame clonotypes and omits some of them. The sample has 68,000 or so clones; roughly 90% are singletons. The CDR3 runs to 10 residues. Trimming removed 2 bases from V and 15 bases from J, with 11 bases in between. CDR1 SQVTM and CDR2 ANQGSEA come from the germline V gene. The J gene is TRBJ2-1, the V gene TRBV29-1, with D possibly matching TRBD2 (5 bases). This sequence originates from a young man with acute or convalescent COVID-19. Sequencing was performed on peripheral blood. The CDR3 protein is CSVETSRPFF. The CDR3 region has the DNA TGCAGCGTTGAAACTAGTCGTCCGTTCTTC.